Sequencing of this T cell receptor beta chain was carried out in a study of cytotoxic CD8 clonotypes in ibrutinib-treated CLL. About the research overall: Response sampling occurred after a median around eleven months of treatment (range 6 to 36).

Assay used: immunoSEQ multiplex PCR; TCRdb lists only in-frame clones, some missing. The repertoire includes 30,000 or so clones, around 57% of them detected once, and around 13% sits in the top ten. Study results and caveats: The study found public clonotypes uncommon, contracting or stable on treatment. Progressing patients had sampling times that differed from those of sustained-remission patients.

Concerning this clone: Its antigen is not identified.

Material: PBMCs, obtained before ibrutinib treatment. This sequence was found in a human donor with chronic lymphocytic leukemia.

The CDR3 region is CASRLGPSGMDTQYF. In nucleotides, the CDR3 is TGCGCCAGCCGATTGGGGCCCTCTGGGATGGATACGCAGTATTTT. The chain is built from TRBV5-1 and TRBJ2-3, with D possibly TRBD1 on 5 matching bases. The CDR3 totals 15 residues. Deletions cut 7 bases from V and 6 bases from J, with 21 bases between. Looked up from germline, CDR1 is SGHRS and CDR2 is YFSETQ.